These 19 T cell receptor beta chains were all obtained from the same sample, sequenced in a study of cytomegalovirus exposure and HLA in healthy donors. It was with 60 Vbeta and 13 Jbeta primers that the PCR ran. Sequenced by immunoSEQ multiplex PCR; TCRdb stores in-frame clones only, minus some. The sample holds thousands of clones, 45% to 60% seen once. Sequenced input: PBMCs. Receptors originate from a man aged 25 to 40 in good health and CMV-seropositive.

The J gene is TRBJ1-6, the V gene TRBV4-3; D not resolved. V was trimmed by 0 bases and J by 10 bases, leaving 16 bases between them. In germline, CDR1 is LGHNA, CDR2 YSLEER. CDR3 length: 16 residues. CDR3 sequence: CASSQEWIGERSPLHF. CDR3 sequence (DNA): TGCGCCAGCAGCCAAGAGTGGATCGGGGAACGGTCACCCCTCCACTTT.

The table lists this clone with a count of one. The chain recombines TRBV29-1 with TRBJ2-7; D is possibly TRBD2 (5 bases). CDR1 is SQVTM, CDR2 ANQGSEA, per germline. The CDR3 is made up of 13 amino acids. V was shortened by 4 bases and J by 2 bases, with 12 bases between the two germline ends. The chain's CDR3 is CSVVWPRAYEQYF. CDR3 DNA: TGCAGCGTTGTATGGCCGCGGGCCTACGAGCAGTACTTC.

The V call is TRBV4-3, the J call TRBJ1-5, with 11 bases identical to TRBD1. Germline-derived CDR1 and CDR2 are LGHNA and YSLEER. The CDR3 extends over 15 amino acids. Unmatched junction bases numbered 5, after V lost 6 bases and J lost 4 bases. CDR3: CASSRTGGWNQPQHF. In DNA form, the CDR3 reads TGCGCCAGCAGTCGGACAGGGGGCTGGAATCAGCCCCAGCATTTT.

This clone was observed a few times. This rearrangement joins TRBV11-1 to TRBJ1-2; D is ambiguous. The V gene's germline CDR1 is SGHAT and CDR2 FQDESV (reference sequence). V lost 5 bases and J 4 bases, leaving 11 bases between the germline ends. The CDR3 is 13 residues long. DNA of the CDR3: TGTGCCAGCAGCCTCCGAGCGGGCTATGGCTACACCTTC. Amino acid sequence: CASSLRAGYGYTF.

The chain recombines TRBV9 with TRBJ1-3; a weak D match, TRBD1 (6 bases). Trimming cost V 3 bases and J 4 bases, with 8 bases left between them. Germline CDR1 and CDR2: SGDLS and YYNGEE. The CDR3 is made up of 13 amino acids. In DNA, the CDR3 is TGTGCCAGCAGCGAGACAGGAGGAAACACCATATATTTT. Translation: CASSETGGNTIYF.

Only a few counts were recorded for this clone. V usage is TRBV29-1 and J usage is TRBJ1-2, with a tentative D call TRBD1 (5 bases). Germline-derived CDR1 and CDR2 are SQVTM and ANQGSEA. V lost 6 bases, J lost 8 bases, and 13 bases lay in between. The CDR3 is 11 residues long. In nucleotides, the CDR3 is TGCAGCGTGGGACTTCCCCAGGGCTACACCTTC. Protein: CSVGLPQGYTF.

The chain combines TRBV4-3 with TRBJ2-5; a possible D gene is TRBD2 (6 bases). Trimming stripped 1 base from V and 2 bases from J, with 14 bases between. Germline V gene data show CDR1 as LGHNA and CDR2 as YSLEER. The CDR3 length is 16 residues. CDR3 bases: TGCGCCAGCAGCCAAGGTCTCGGGACTCGGCAAGAGACCCAGTACTTC. This sequence encodes CASSQGLGTRQETQYF.

This chain uses TRBV11-3 with TRBJ2-5, with D possibly matching TRBD2 (6 bases). The DNA end lines up better with TRBJ2-7; the J call may be wrong. The CDR3 length is 15 residues. From germline, CDR1 is SGHNT and CDR2 YENEEA. CDR3 region: CASSRLEGSNYEQYF. In DNA form, the CDR3 reads TGTGCCAGCAGCCGGTTGGAGGGCTCCAACTACGAGCAGTACTTC.

The chain links TRBV25-1 to TRBJ2-5; D ambiguous. The CDR3 has 13 amino acids. CDR1 is MGHDK and CDR2 is SYGVNS in the germline V gene. V was trimmed by 4 bases and J by 1 base, leaving 7 bases between them. Here the CDR3 DNA reads TGTGCCAGCAGTGGGCGGTTCCAAGAGACCCAGTACTTC. The encoded protein is CASSGRFQETQYF.

This sequence joins TRBV11-2 and TRBJ2-2; a weak D match, TRBD2 (6 bases). The CDR3 has 15 residues. Per the germline V gene, CDR1 is SGHAT and CDR2 is FQNNGV. V was cut by 5 bases and J by 4 bases, with 14 bases left in between. The CDR3 spells CASSLLGSGTGELFF. The DNA for the CDR3 is TGTGCCAGCAGCCTCCTAGGTAGCGGCACCGGGGAGCTGTTTTTT.

This chain joins TRBV30 and TRBJ1-2; weak D call: TRBD1 (5 bases). V lost 4 bases, J lost 3 bases, and 9 bases lay in between. The CDR3 is 12 residues long. Germline-derived CDR1 and CDR2 are GTSNPN and SVGIG (reference sequence). The CDR3 sequence: CAWIRGYYGYTF. CDR3 DNA sequence: TGTGCCTGGATAAGGGGTTACTATGGCTACACCTTC.

V is TRBV18 and J is TRBJ2-7; no clear D. CDR3 length equals 13 residues. Trimming left V 2 bases short and J 6 bases short, with 11 bases between. Germline V gene sequence: CDR1 KGHSH, CDR2 LQKENI. In DNA form, the CDR3 reads TGTGCCAGCTCACCAGGGTATTACAGCGAGCAGTACTTC. This gives the protein CASSPGYYSEQYF.

V usage is TRBV4-3 and J usage is TRBJ1-2, with a tentative D call TRBD1 (5 bases). This CDR3 has 15 amino acids. Germline V gives CDR1 LGHNA, CDR2 YSLEER. V gave up 0 bases and J gave up 7 bases, with 15 bases separating them. CDR3 nucleotide sequence: TGCGCCAGCAGCCAAGAGAGGAAGGGGATCTCTGGCTACACCTTC. Protein product: CASSQERKGISGYTF.

This clone has just a few counts. The V and J genes are TRBV4-1 and TRBJ1-6; 7 nucleotides agree with TRBD1. CDR1 is MGHRA and CDR2 is YSYEKL in the germline V gene. This CDR3 contains 16 residues. J lost 7 bases, V lost 0 bases, and 6 bases had no gene match. As DNA, the CDR3 is TGCGCCAGCAGCCAAGATTGGGACAGCTACAATTCACCCCTCCACTTT. Its translation: CASSQDWDSYNSPLHF.

Note on this clone: The conserved closing phenylalanine or tryptophan is absent in this CDR3, likely reflecting a read error. The gene calls are TRBV6-4 and TRBJ2-6; D not resolved. The CDR3 runs to 14 residues. The V end was cut by 2 bases, the J end by 1 base, with 3 bases between. CDR1 is MRHNA and CDR2 is SNTAGT in the germline V gene. The CDR3 region is CASSDGSGANVLTV. CDR3 DNA: TGTGCCAGCAGTGACGGATCTGGGGCCAACGTCCTGACTGTC.

This clone showed up just a few times. This chain uses TRBV29-1 with TRBJ2-7; D possibly corresponds to TRBD1 (5 bases). V was cut by 0 bases and J by 3 bases, with 15 bases left in between. There are 15 residues in the CDR3. Germline assignment: CDR1 SQVTM and CDR2 ANQGSEA. CDR3 sequence (DNA): TGCAGCGTTGAAGATCAGAGTGGACACCTCTACGAGCAGTACGTC. Amino acid sequence: CSVEDQSGHLYEQYV.

This clone was detected a few times. An end of the junction does not agree with germline; a read error may underlie this. The chain joins TRBV7-7 to TRBJ2-1, with D possibly TRBD2 on 6 matching bases. CDR1 SSHAT and CDR2 FNYEAQ come from the germline V gene (reference sequence). The CDR3 spans 15 residues. The chain's CDR3 is CASSLYGGDYNEQFF. Here the CDR3 DNA reads TGTGCTAGCAGCTTGTACGGGGGAGATTACAATGAGCAGTTCTTC.

This clone was recorded a few times. This CDR3 is CASSSWTGRDTQYF. CDR3 in DNA: TGTGCCAGCAGCTCCTGGACAGGGAGAGATACGCAGTATTTT. The V gene is TRBV9, the J gene TRBJ2-3; 8 bases agree with TRBD1. In germline, CDR1 is SGDLS, CDR2 YYNGEE. Losses at the gene ends were 4 bases for V and 5 bases for J; bases not matched to a gene: 6. The CDR3 is 14 residues long.

The chain carries TRBV6-5 and TRBJ1-1, with 7 positions matching TRBD1. The ends lost 0 bases at V and 4 bases at J; junction bases unmatched: 5. The CDR3 runs to 15 residues. The germline V gene encodes CDR1 MNHEY and CDR2 SVGAGI. The CDR3 DNA is TGTGCCAGCAGTTACTCACCCGACAGGGCCACTGAAGCTTTCTTT. This codes for CASSYSPDRATEAFF.